Each of the 24 T cell receptor beta chains below was sequenced from the same sample in a study of human T cells and chemical hapten exposure. TCRdb analysed the RACE reads with MiXCR anew, one entry per CDR3 protein. The table has 200,000 to 300,000 distinct CDR3 sequences, 8.6% seen once. Specified time point: pre-sensitization, week 0. Treatment in this sample: therapeutic diphenylcyclopropenone sensitization with weekly scalp DPC. The sequenced sample was whole blood, obtained in connection with sensitization to the hapten diphenylcyclopropenone (DPC). The receptor source for this set is a woman between 40 and 50 years old with alopecia areata. Some clones in this sample may be carry-over from other donors' samples.

This clonotype was picked up a small number of times. The chain has TRBV5-6 and TRBJ2-7; 10 bases align to TRBD1. The CDR3 loop spans 14 amino acids. The ends lost 3 bases at V and 5 bases at J; junction bases unmatched: 5. Germline lookup yields CDR1 SGHDT and CDR2 YYEEEE. Here the CDR3 reads CASSSAGTGDEQYF. The CDR3 DNA is TGTGCCAGCAGCTCGGCCGGGACAGGGGACGAGCAGTACTTC.

This clonotype was counted only a few times. V and J are TRBV7-9 and TRBJ1-1, with unresolved D. Germline lookup yields CDR1 SEHNR and CDR2 FQNEAQ (reference sequence). The CDR3 is 13 amino acids. V dropped 5 bases and J dropped 2 bases, with 9 bases sitting between them. The CDR3 spells CASSVSTNTEAFF. In DNA form, the CDR3 reads TGTGCCAGCAGCGTCTCAACAAACACTGAAGCTTTCTTT.

This clonotype was recorded many times. V is TRBV6-5 and J is TRBJ2-1; D unclear. V was cut by 6 bases and J by 4 bases, with 7 bases left in between. There are 12 residues in the CDR3. Germline V gene data show CDR1 as MNHEY and CDR2 as SVGAGI. The CDR3 bases are TGTGCCAGCAGAACCGGGTACAATGAGCAGTTCTTC. Protein product: CASRTGYNEQFF.

Details on this clonotype: Its ends do not fully match the called genes, so a read error is possible. The gene calls are TRBV4-1 and TRBJ2-1; D is perhaps TRBD1 (7 bases). The CDR3 sequence is 15 residues long. From germline, CDR1 is MGHRA and CDR2 YSYEKL. In DNA, the CDR3 is TGCGCCAGCGGCCAACTACCAGGGGGAGGCAATGAGCAGTTCTTC. It specifies CASGQLPGGGNEQFF.

The genes are TRBV12-3 or TRBV12-4 and TRBJ2-3; D perhaps matches TRBD2 (6 bases). V lost 6 bases and J lost 4, with 14 bases in between. The CDR3 runs to 14 residues. CDR3 in DNA: TGTGCCAGCAGCCTGACTAGACGGGCAGATACGCAGTATTTT. Its translation: CASSLTRRADTQYF.

The chain carries TRBV7-2 and TRBJ2-7; D possibly corresponds to TRBD2 (5 bases). The CDR3 consists of 13 residues. CDR1 and CDR2 (germline): SGHTA, FQGNSA. The germline V and J ends were trimmed by 5 bases and 7 bases, with 15 bases remaining between them. The CDR3: CASSQLLRLEQYF. In nucleotides, the CDR3 is TGTGCCAGCAGCCAACTATTACGACTAGAGCAGTACTTC.

J is TRBJ1-1 and V is TRBV18; maybe TRBD1 (6 bases). V was shortened by 7 bases and J by 0 bases, with 18 bases between the two germline ends. Germline CDR1 KGHSH, CDR2 LQKENI. This CDR3 region has 16 residues. The CDR3 is CASYDGGAGMNTEAFF. CDR3 nucleotides: TGTGCCAGCTATGATGGGGGGGCCGGAATGAACACTGAAGCTTTCTTT.

Only a few counts were recorded for this clonotype. The chain joins TRBV20-1 to TRBJ1-5; D gene unclear. From germline, CDR1 is DFQATT and CDR2 SNEGSKA (reference sequence). The CDR3 consists of 13 residues. Trimming pared 6 bases from V and 0 bases from J, leaving 9 bases between. CDR3 nucleotide sequence: TGCAGTGCCCATGGAAATAGCAATCAGCCCCAGCATTTT. Protein sequence: CSAHGNSNQPQHF.

In this sample, this clonotype turned up many times. The chain employs TRBV7-2 and TRBJ2-1; D ambiguous. Trimming removed 3 bases from V and 7 bases from J, with 7 bases in between. There are 12 residues in the CDR3. Germline assignment: CDR1 SGHTA and CDR2 FQGNSA. The CDR3 spells CASSFRRNEQFF. The CDR3 bases are TGTGCCAGCAGCTTTAGGCGGAATGAGCAGTTCTTC.

The chain employs TRBV14 and TRBJ1-1, with TRBD1 matching over 12 bases. CDR3 length equals 16 residues. The junction had 4 bases not matched to a gene; V was cut back by 4 bases and J by 1 base. Germline lookup yields CDR1 SGHDN and CDR2 FVKESK. The DNA of the CDR3 is TGTGCCAGCAGCCCCCGGGACAGGGGGCGGAACACTGAAGCTTTCTTT. As protein: CASSPRDRGRNTEAFF.

The rearrangement links TRBV29-1 to TRBJ2-3; D unresolved. The CDR3 contains 14 residues. Germline V gene lookup returns CDR1 SQVTM and CDR2 ANQGSEA. The V gene lost 1 base and the J gene lost 1 base, with 9 bases spanning the gap. The chain's CDR3 is CSVEGESRTDTQYF. CDR3 DNA sequence: TGCAGCGTTGAAGGGGAATCGCGCACAGATACGCAGTATTTT.

V is TRBV6-2 or TRBV6-3 and J is TRBJ2-1; TRBD2 might be the D (6 bases). Trimming cost V 2 bases and J 7 bases, with 18 bases left between them. The CDR3 is 16 amino acids. Germline values: CDR1 MNHEY, CDR2 SVGEGT. The CDR3 loop reads CASSYEEAGPKNEQFF. The CDR3 DNA reads as TGTGCCAGCAGTTACGAGGAAGCGGGCCCGAAAAATGAGCAGTTCTTC.

This chain uses TRBV11-3 with TRBJ1-3; D call uncertain. This CDR3 has 16 amino acids. The V end lost 0 bases, the J end lost 0 bases, and 9 bases lay between the germline ends. Germline V gene lookup returns CDR1 SGHNT and CDR2 YENEEA. The CDR3 loop reads CASSLEWQTSGNTIYF. CDR3 nucleotide sequence: TGTGCCAGCAGCTTAGAATGGCAGACCTCTGGAAACACCATATATTTT.

This clonotype has a count of ten or more. The CDR3 here is CASSYSRQDYGYTF. The DNA for the CDR3 is TGTGCCAGCAGTTACTCCCGGCAGGACTATGGCTACACCTTC. The rearrangement uses TRBV6-6 and TRBJ1-2; the D is unclear. Germline V gives CDR1 MNHNY, CDR2 SVGAGI (reference sequence). There are 14 residues in the CDR3. The germline V and J ends were trimmed by 0 bases and 3 bases, with 8 bases remaining between them.

This clonotype was observed many times. The chain recombines TRBV12-3 or TRBV12-4 with TRBJ2-3, with 8 positions matching TRBD1. Unmatched junction bases numbered 7, after V lost 6 bases and J lost 5 bases. This CDR3 contains 14 residues. The CDR3: CASSRQGREDTQYF. CDR3 in DNA: TGTGCCAGCAGCAGACAGGGGAGAGAAGATACGCAGTATTTT.

This clonotype turned up a few times. The chain carries TRBV7-2 and TRBJ2-2; 7 bases map to TRBD2. The CDR3 is 15 residues long. From germline, CDR1 is SGHTA and CDR2 FQGNSA. J was trimmed by 2 bases and V by 5 bases; bases with no gene match: 5. In DNA, the CDR3 is TGTGCCAGCAGCCGAGCGGGACTAAACACCGGGGAGCTGTTTTTT. It is translated as CASSRAGLNTGELFF.

This clonotype showed up many times. The chain uses TRBV4-3 and TRBJ2-3; D perhaps matches TRBD1 (6 bases). Trimming left V 0 bases short and J 2 bases short, with 12 bases between. Looked up from germline, CDR1 is LGHNA and CDR2 is YSLEER. The CDR3 runs to 16 residues. The CDR3 is CASSQEMDSYTDTQYF. The DNA for the CDR3 is TGCGCCAGCAGCCAAGAAATGGACAGCTACACAGATACGCAGTATTTT.

This clonotype was seen ten or more times. The J gene is TRBJ2-3, the V gene TRBV29-1; D remains ambiguous. Germline CDR1 SQVTM, CDR2 ANQGSEA. The CDR3 spans 12 residues. Trimming stripped 3 bases from V and 5 bases from J, with 9 bases between. The CDR3 loop reads CSVDVDRDTQYF. The CDR3 DNA reads as TGCAGCGTTGACGTAGACCGAGATACGCAGTATTTT.

This chain uses TRBV28 with TRBJ2-7; the match to TRBD1 covers 11 bases. The V and J ends lost 5 bases and 2 bases, in that order; junction bases with no gene match: 8. The CDR3 sequence is 16 residues long. Per germline, CDR1 MDHEN and CDR2 SYDVKM. The CDR3 region has the DNA TGTGCCAGCAGTCCCCCGCCGGGACAGGGGGCCTACGAGCAGTACTTC. Protein product: CASSPPPGQGAYEQYF.

This clonotype was picked up one time. The chain combines TRBV6-1 with TRBJ2-7; 7 bases are a match to TRBD2. This CDR3 has 15 residues. CDR1 and CDR2 from the germline V gene are MNHNS and SASEGT. V shed 5 bases, J shed 5 bases, and the junction held 12 bases outside the gene matches. The CDR3 DNA reads as TGTGCCAGCAGTTCACGTCACCGGGGGGTCCACGAGCAGTACTTC. Its translation is CASSSRHRGVHEQYF.

This clonotype has at least ten counts. The J gene is TRBJ2-1, the V gene TRBV5-4, with a tentative D call TRBD1 (6 bases). The CDR3 loop spans 12 amino acids. Germline assignment: CDR1 SGHNT and CDR2 YYREEE (reference sequence). Trimming pared 1 base from V and 8 bases from J, leaving 7 bases between. The CDR3 region has the DNA TGTGCCAGCAGCTTGAGGGGGTATGAGCAGTTCTTC. Encoded protein: CASSLRGYEQFF. Using reference TRBV5-4 and TRBJ2-1 for the parts outside the CDR3, the full variable domain is ETGVTQSPTHLIKTRGQQVTLRCSSQSGHNTVSWYQQALGQGPQFIFQYYREEENGRGNFPPRFSGLQFPNYSSELNVNALELDDSALYLCASSLRGYEQFFGPGTRLTVL.

This sequence joins TRBV4-2 and TRBJ2-5, with TRBD2 matching 7 bases. This CDR3 has 19 residues. V dropped 1 base and J dropped 0; count of bases not matched to a gene: 14. Germline CDR1 is LGHNA and CDR2 is YNFKEQ. Here the CDR3 DNA reads TGTGCCAGCAGCCAAGGTGTAGTCGGTTCGGGACTACACCAAGAGACCCAGTACTTC. Its translation is CASSQGVVGSGLHQETQYF.

This clonotype was detected only a few times. This sequence joins TRBV7-8 and TRBJ1-1; no definite D call. Per germline, CDR1 SGHVS and CDR2 FQNEAQ. V was shortened by 4 bases and J by 1 base, with 16 bases between the two germline ends. The CDR3 has 16 residues. CDR3 DNA sequence: TGTGCCAGCAGCTACCAGGCGCCCCTCTGGAACACTGAAGCTTTCTTT. The encoded protein is CASSYQAPLWNTEAFF.

This clonotype was detected only a few times. The chain has TRBV12-3 or TRBV12-4 and TRBJ2-7; tentatively, D is TRBD1 (7 bases). Trimming left V 6 bases short and J 7 bases short, with 22 bases between. CDR3 length: 15 amino acids. The DNA for the CDR3 is TGTGCCAGCAGCTTTGGCGGCGGGACAGTCGGGGAGCAGTACTTC. Translating it yields CASSFGGGTVGEQYF.